Listed here are 15 T cell receptor beta chains from one sample, sequenced in a study of T cells after yellow fever vaccination. From the 5' RACE reads, TCRdb called clonotypes with MiXCR, one entry per CDR3 protein. This table has fewer than 100,000 distinct CDR3 sequences, about 8.2% appearing once. This specimen was CD8+ T cells not binding an NS4B(214-222) dextramer, sorted from PBMCs, taken more than 14 days after the first yellow fever vaccination. These receptors originate from a young man who received the YFV17D yellow fever vaccine.

This clonotype was picked up a small number of times. The chain couples TRBV24-1 to TRBJ2-5; 9 nucleotides align to TRBD1. The germline V gene has CDR1 KGHDR and CDR2 SFDVKD. The CDR3 is 17 amino acids. Trimming removed 4 bases from V and 5 bases from J; junction bases left unmatched: 13. The CDR3 nucleotides are TGTGCCACCAGTGAACCGTGGCCGGGACAGGGAGAGGAGACCCAGTACTTC. Translation: CATSEPWPGQGEETQYF.

This clonotype was counted between two and nine times. V gene TRBV4-3 combines with J gene TRBJ1-2; D perhaps matches TRBD1 (5 bases). The CDR3 extends over 14 amino acids. Germline lookup yields CDR1 LGHNA and CDR2 YSLEER. V lost 2 bases and J lost 4, with 11 bases in between. CDR3 amino acids: CASSQLGTFYGYTF. DNA of the CDR3: TGCGCCAGCAGCCAACTCGGGACGTTCTATGGCTACACCTTC.

Regarding this clonotype: Given a much more abundant clone one base away, this may be a read error. V is TRBV7-2 and J is TRBJ2-1; 11 bases align to TRBD1. This CDR3 is built from 16 residues. Germline-derived CDR1 and CDR2 are SGHTA and FQGNSA. The CDR3 spells CANSLSWDRGNNEQFF. CDR3 in DNA: TGTGCCAACAGCTTGTCGTGGGACAGGGGGAACAATGAGCAGTTCTTC.

This clonotype was observed a few times. The chain combines TRBV6-1 with TRBJ1-5; no definite D call. V was clipped by 0 bases and J by 6 bases, with 12 bases between them. In germline, CDR1 is MNHNS, CDR2 SASEGT. The length of the CDR3 is 15 residues. The CDR3 DNA reads TGTGCCAGCAGTGAAGCGCGCCGACGGAGTCAGCCCCAGCATTTT. Amino acid sequence: CASSEARRRSQPQHF.

This clonotype has ten or more counts. The chain recombines TRBV29-1 with TRBJ2-3; the D call may be TRBD1 or TRBD2 (5 bases each). V shed 6 bases and J shed 6 bases, with 13 bases lying between them. CDR3 length: 12 amino acids. Germline CDR1 and CDR2: SQVTM and ANQGSEA. The CDR3 protein is CSVVGVGDTQYF. The DNA of the CDR3 is TGCAGCGTGGTGGGGGTCGGGGATACGCAGTATTTT.

The gene calls are TRBV13 and TRBJ2-7; TRBD1 aligns across 9 bases. CDR1 PRHDT and CDR2 FYEKMQ come from the germline V gene (reference sequence). Trimming cost V 4 bases and J 2 bases; bases outside gene matches: 6. The CDR3 is made up of 15 amino acids. CDR3 DNA sequence: TGTGCCAGCAGCTCGGGACAGGGTGTGCCCTACGAGCAGTACTTC. It codes for CASSSGQGVPYEQYF.

This chain connects TRBV11-3 to TRBJ2-5; TRBD1 or TRBD2 may be the D gene (5 bases each). Looked up from germline, CDR1 is SGHNT and CDR2 is YENEEA. This CDR3 region has 14 residues. Trimming stripped 7 bases from V and 1 base from J, with 13 bases between. The CDR3 region is CASTTGAGQETQYF. The CDR3 bases are TGTGCCAGCACCACCGGGGCTGGCCAAGAGACCCAGTACTTC.

This clonotype has just a few counts. The chain combines TRBV2 with TRBJ2-1, with unresolved D. The CDR3 is 11 residues long. Per the germline V gene, CDR1 is SNHLY and CDR2 is FYNNEI. V gave up 7 bases and J gave up 5 bases, with 6 bases separating them. CDR3 DNA: TGTGCCAGCACTCCGAACAATGAGCAGTTCTTC. Translation: CASTPNNEQFF.

This clonotype came up a few times. J is TRBJ2-2 and V is TRBV3-1; 7 nucleotides line up with TRBD1. This CDR3 has 19 amino acids. With 4 bases clipped from V and 2 bases from J, the junction kept 16 bases outside the gene matches. CDR1 is LGHDT and CDR2 is YNNKEL in the germline V gene (reference sequence). Here the CDR3 reads CASSLGTAILHTNTGELFF. CDR3 DNA sequence: TGTGCCAGCAGCCTCGGGACAGCAATCCTCCATACCAACACCGGGGAGCTGTTTTTT.

The sample holds a few counts of this clonotype. The rearrangement uses TRBV9 and TRBJ2-7, with 8 bases that match TRBD2. Germline values: CDR1 SGDLS, CDR2 YYNGEE. This CDR3 contains 14 residues. V lost 0 bases, J lost 5 bases, and 4 bases stayed unmatched. CDR3: CASSVGGSGNEQYF. CDR3 nucleotide sequence: TGTGCCAGCAGCGTAGGGGGTAGCGGGAACGAGCAGTACTTC.

The chain carries TRBV6-6 and TRBJ2-1; D is possibly TRBD2 (7 bases). The CDR3 extends over 12 amino acids. Trimming shortened V by 8 bases and J by 4 bases, and 9 bases separated the two germline ends. The V gene's germline CDR1 is MNHNY and CDR2 SVGAGI (reference sequence). CDR3 nucleotides: TGTGCCAGCGAGGGGGGGTACAATGAGCAGTTCTTC. It is translated as CASEGGYNEQFF.

The chain uses TRBV4-3 and TRBJ2-1; 12 bases align to TRBD1. The CDR3 extends over 14 amino acids. Germline trimming cut 9 bases from V and 7 bases from J; bases unmatched to any gene: 7. Germline CDR1 is LGHNA and CDR2 is YSLEER. CDR3: CASSGTGGRNEQFF. CDR3 bases: TGCGCCAGTTCCGGGACAGGGGGCAGGAATGAGCAGTTCTTC.

This clonotype turned up a few times. Written as DNA, the CDR3 is TGTGCCATCAGTGAGTCCGGTGGAGAGCAGTACGTC. This gives the protein CAISESGGEQYV. The chain has TRBV10-3 and TRBJ2-7; D not certain. Germline lookup yields CDR1 ENHRY and CDR2 SYGVKD. The ends were cut back, 0 bases at V and 7 bases at J, with 7 bases in the middle. The CDR3 is made up of 12 amino acids.

There are a few counts of this clonotype. The gene calls are TRBV20-1 and TRBJ2-1; 9 bases match TRBD1. J lost 5 bases, V lost 3 bases, and 11 bases had no gene match. Germline assignment: CDR1 DFQATT and CDR2 SNEGSKA (reference sequence). The CDR3 spans 16 residues. The CDR3 coding sequence is TGCAGTGCTAGTTTCCCCGACAGGGGGGACCACAATGAGCAGTTCTTC. Translating it yields CSASFPDRGDHNEQFF.

The chain joins TRBV15 to TRBJ1-5, with TRBD1 as a possible D gene (5 bases). Germline CDR1 is LNHNV and CDR2 is YYDKDF (reference sequence). Trimming stripped 0 bases from V and 5 bases from J, with 11 bases between. This CDR3 has 15 residues. CDR3 amino acids: CATSRDRGAYQPQHF. The CDR3 coding sequence is TGTGCCACCAGCAGAGATAGAGGGGCCTATCAGCCCCAGCATTTT. Full variable domain (outside the CDR3, taken from reference TRBV15 and TRBJ1-5): DAMVIQNPRYQVTQFGKPVTLSCSQTLNHNVMYWYQQKSSQAPKLLFHYYDKDFNNEADTPDNFQSRRPNTSFCFLDIRSPGLGDTAMYLCATSRDRGAYQPQHFGDGTRLSIL.